The source of this T cell receptor (beta chain) is a study of T cell responses to AZD1222 COVID-19 vaccine. Second-dose schedules of about 4 or about 12 weeks were combined. The table came from immunoSEQ multiplex PCR; TCRdb's copy has only in-frame clones and leaves some out. Here the sample spans tens of thousands of clones, about nine tenths being singletons. This clone was picked up a small number of times. The antigen is undetermined. Regarding the study as a whole: The donor cohort was predominantly white British with a female majority, and clonal diversity may have been underestimated. Of the AZD1222 recipients, only 5 or 6 were seropositive at baseline. Spike-specific TCR depth and breadth grew after two AZD1222 doses.

Unmatched junction bases numbered 3, after V lost 5 bases and J lost 0 bases. This CDR3 has 15 residues. Germline V gene data show CDR1 as ENHRY and CDR2 as SYGVKD. The source was peripheral blood, collected 28 days after the second AZD1222 dose. This chain links TRBV10-3 with TRBJ1-5; 8 nucleotides match TRBD1. The source of this sequence is an adult who received the AZD1222 COVID-19 vaccine. CDR3 in DNA: TGTGCCATCAGTTTGACAGGGGATAGCAATCAGCCCCAGCATTTT. Amino acid sequence: CAISLTGDSNQPQHF.